The T cell receptor beta chain described here comes from a study of blood T cell repertoires in COVID-19. Study-wide background: T cells, B-cell-depleted T cells, or PBMCs supplied cDNA or gDNA.

Per the original data handling: Reference gene primer amplification yielded estimated nucleated cell counts. The data were produced by immunoSEQ multiplex PCR, yet TCRdb's version contains in-frame clones alone and is incomplete. The D gene and trimming were derived from the DNA, and the V and J assignments and clone size from that table. This table holds about 480,000 clones, around nine tenths found once. Germline CDR1 SGHRS, CDR2 YFSETQ. The CDR3 spans 19 residues. Trimming removed 4 bases from V and 2 bases from J; junction bases left unmatched: 18. Patients in Seattle were enrolled during active infection, then followed longitudinally.

The source material was peripheral blood. The chain carries TRBV5-1 and TRBJ1-3, with 7 positions matching TRBD1. The receptor was isolated from a woman in her forties or fifties with COVID-19, enrolled during active disease. The CDR3 sequence is CASSNRDSGYTMTGNTIYF. CDR3 nucleotide sequence: TGCGCCAGCAGCAACCGGGACAGCGGATATACGATGACTGGAAACACCATATATTTT.